The 21 T cell receptor beta chains below all came from one sample that was sequenced in a study of T cell responses to AZD1222 COVID-19 vaccine. This table comes from immunoSEQ multiplex PCR, and its TCRdb copy is limited to in-frame clones, with some not included. The profile shows 150,000 to 200,000 clones, less than 90% of them singletons. Sequenced material: peripheral blood, taken on day 0 of AZD1222 vaccination. These receptors originate from an adult in good health.

The chain has TRBV2 and TRBJ1-5, with D uncertain. CDR3 size: 13 residues. Germline V CDR1 and CDR2: SNHLY, FYNNEI. V was shortened by 4 bases and J by 2 bases, with 6 bases between the two germline ends. CDR3 sequence: CASSVDGNQPQHF. The CDR3 DNA follows: TGTGCCAGCAGTGTGGACGGCAATCAGCCCCAGCATTTT.

The chain is built from TRBV29-1 and TRBJ2-7, with D possibly being TRBD2 (5 bases). CDR1 and CDR2 from the germline V gene are SQVTM and ANQGSEA. This CDR3 region has 12 residues. Between the trimmed V and J ends, which lost 4 bases and 1 base, there was a span of 8 bases. CDR3 nucleotide sequence: TGCAGCGTTGCCAGAGGGTCCTACGAGCAGTACTTC. Its protein is CSVARGSYEQYF.

This clone occurred a few times. The chain recombines TRBV10-3 with TRBJ2-1; 11 nucleotides line up with TRBD2. J gave up 0 bases and V 8 bases, and 6 bases lay outside the gene matches. The CDR3 spans 16 residues. Germline CDR1 and CDR2: ENHRY and SYGVKD. Here the CDR3 reads CAIGGLAASSYNEQFF. The CDR3 coding sequence is TGTGCCATCGGGGGACTAGCGGCGTCCTCCTACAATGAGCAGTTCTTC.

The chain carries TRBV19 and TRBJ1-1, with a possible D match to TRBD1 (5 bases). Trimming took off 7 bases at V and 1 base at J, with 13 bases between the two ends. Germline V gene data show CDR1 as LNHDA and CDR2 as SQIVND (reference sequence). This CDR3 has 14 residues. CDR3 loop: CASTPRGRNTEAFF. CDR3 sequence (DNA): TGTGCCAGTACCCCCCGGGGCCGGAACACTGAAGCTTTCTTT.

This clone was counted once. This sequence joins TRBV7-2 and TRBJ1-2, with D possibly matching TRBD1 (6 bases). Germline values: CDR1 SGHTA, CDR2 FQGNSA. The V end was cut by 1 base, the J end by 4 bases, with 13 bases between. The CDR3 is 15 amino acids. CDR3 DNA sequence: TGTGCCAGCAGCTTAGTACAGGGAGGCGTCTATGGCTACACCTTC. Protein sequence: CASSLVQGGVYGYTF.

The rearrangement uses TRBV5-1 and TRBJ2-1; no reliable D call. Trimming removed 4 bases from V and 5 bases from J, with 7 bases in between. The germline CDR1 and CDR2 sequences are SGHRS and YFSETQ. CDR3 length: 12 residues. The CDR3 here is CASSANNNEQFF. Here the CDR3 DNA reads TGCGCCAGCAGCGCGAATAACAATGAGCAGTTCTTC.

The J gene is TRBJ2-3, the V gene TRBV19; D gene uncertain. Germline CDR1 LNHDA, CDR2 SQIVND (reference sequence). This CDR3 has 16 residues. V lost 4 bases and J 1 base, leaving 15 bases between the germline ends. As DNA, the CDR3 is TGTGCCAGTAGTAGCGGAGCGCAAGCCGGCACAGATACGCAGTATTTT. Protein: CASSSGAQAGTDTQYF.

This chain uses TRBV20-1 with TRBJ2-1; D ambiguous. The germline V and J ends were trimmed by 3 bases and 13 bases, with 10 bases remaining between them. The CDR3 is 10 residues long. Germline V CDR1 and CDR2: DFQATT, SNEGSKA (reference sequence). DNA of the CDR3: TGCAGTGCTAGTAGTCAGGCACAGTTCTTC. Protein: CSASSQAQFF.

The chain links TRBV5-4 to TRBJ1-2, with D possibly TRBD1 on 6 matching bases. Trimming took off 6 bases at V and 1 base at J, with 16 bases between the two ends. Germline assignment: CDR1 SGHNT and CDR2 YYREEE (reference sequence). The CDR3 length is 15 residues. This CDR3 is CASTPRNRDNYGYTF. CDR3 in DNA: TGTGCCAGCACCCCCCGGAACAGGGATAACTATGGCTACACCTTC.

The V call is TRBV30, the J call TRBJ1-5; weak D call: TRBD1 (6 bases). The CDR3 is 13 residues long. Germline lookup yields CDR1 GTSNPN and CDR2 SVGIG (reference sequence). V lost 3 bases and J 5 bases, leaving 11 bases between the germline ends. This CDR3 is CAWRGGGDQPQHF. The DNA of the CDR3 is TGTGCCTGGAGAGGAGGGGGAGATCAGCCCCAGCATTTT.

The V and J genes are TRBV18 and TRBJ1-5; D unclear. The ends were cut back, 3 bases at V and 1 base at J, with 10 bases in the middle. Looked up from germline, CDR1 is KGHSH and CDR2 is LQKENI. This CDR3 spans 15 amino acids. CDR3 in amino acids: CASSPVQSSNQPQHF. CDR3 nucleotide sequence: TGTGCCAGCTCACCGGTGCAGAGCAGCAATCAGCCCCAGCATTTT.

This clone was counted a few times. The chain's CDR3 is CASRPAGTGGPPLHF. The CDR3 DNA is TGTGCCAGCAGACCTGCCGGGACAGGGGGTCCCCCCCTCCACTTT. The genes are TRBV6-5 and TRBJ1-6; 11 bases line up with TRBD1. V was clipped by 6 bases and J by 13 bases; unmatched bases: 11. The CDR3 covers 15 residues. The germline V gene has CDR1 MNHEY and CDR2 SVGAGI.

The chain uses TRBV7-2 and TRBJ2-5, with D perhaps matching TRBD2 (6 bases). CDR1 is SGHTA, CDR2 FQGNSA, per germline. This CDR3 contains 15 residues. The V end was cut by 1 base, the J end by 1 base, with 10 bases between. The CDR3 spells CASSLEGGVQETQYF. The CDR3 DNA is TGTGCCAGCAGCTTAGAGGGCGGGGTCCAAGAGACCCAGTACTTC.

The chain is built from TRBV29-1 and TRBJ1-2; D might be TRBD1 (6 bases). V was cut by 7 bases and J by 8 bases, with 17 bases left in between. CDR3 size: 12 residues. From germline, CDR1 is SQVTM and CDR2 ANQGSEA. The CDR3 loop reads CSDQQGSIGYTF. CDR3 coding DNA: TGCAGCGATCAACAGGGTTCGATCGGCTACACCTTC.

The chain joins TRBV27 to TRBJ1-2; possibly TRBD1 for D (5 bases). The germline CDR1 and CDR2 sequences are MNHEY and SMNVEV (reference sequence). Trimming stripped 4 bases from V and 1 base from J, with 7 bases between. The CDR3 consists of 13 residues. CDR3 loop: CASSYRFNYGYTF. Written as DNA, the CDR3 is TGTGCCAGCAGTTACAGGTTTAACTATGGCTACACCTTC.

The V gene is TRBV24-1, the J gene TRBJ1-2; possible D gene TRBD1, 5 bases. Trimming removed 6 bases at V and 4 bases at J, with 14 bases between. The CDR3 is 14 amino acids. Germline CDR1 reads KGHDR; CDR2 reads SFDVKD. The CDR3 region has the DNA TGTGCCACCAGTCCAAGACAGACCTCCTATGGCTACACCTTC. Protein: CATSPRQTSYGYTF.

V gene TRBV24-1 combines with J gene TRBJ2-2; D perhaps matches TRBD1 (5 bases). CDR1 and CDR2 from the germline V gene are KGHDR and SFDVKD. The V gene lost 5 bases and the J gene lost 6 bases, with 9 bases spanning the gap. CDR3 size: 13 residues. This chain's CDR3 is CATSGEGAGELFF. The CDR3 DNA sequence: TGTGCCACCAGTGGGGAAGGGGCCGGGGAGCTGTTTTTT.

The chain employs TRBV28 and TRBJ2-5; 11 bases align to TRBD2. Per germline, CDR1 MDHEN and CDR2 SYDVKM. The CDR3 length is 15 residues. J was trimmed by 3 bases and V by 5 bases; bases with no gene match: 5. The CDR3 spells CASSPSGRIEETQYF. CDR3 bases: TGTGCCAGCAGTCCTAGCGGGAGGATAGAAGAGACCCAGTACTTC.

V and J are TRBV28 and TRBJ1-5, with D possibly TRBD1 on 6 matching bases. The CDR3 totals 15 residues. V dropped 2 bases and J dropped 0 bases, with 8 bases sitting between them. CDR1 MDHEN and CDR2 SYDVKM come from the germline V gene. The CDR3 DNA reads TGTGCCAGCAGTTTAGGGGGGCCTAGCAATCAGCCCCAGCATTTT. Its protein product is CASSLGGPSNQPQHF. Full variable domain (missing parts from reference TRBV28 and TRBJ1-5): DVKVTQSSRYLVKRTGEKVFLECVQDMDHENMFWYRQDPGLGLRLIYFSYDVKMKEKGDIPEGYSVSREKKERFSLILESASTNQTSMYLCASSLGGPSNQPQHFGDGTRLSIL.

The chain employs TRBV4-1 and TRBJ2-5; TRBD1 matches 7 bases. The CDR3 is made up of 15 amino acids. The V and J ends lost 0 bases and 5 bases, in that order; junction bases with no gene match: 6. Germline CDR1 MGHRA, CDR2 YSYEKL. The CDR3: CASSQDTGVWETQYF. The CDR3, as DNA: TGCGCCAGCAGCCAAGACACAGGGGTGTGGGAGACCCAGTACTTC.

This chain connects TRBV27 to TRBJ2-7, with 9 bases lining up with TRBD1. CDR3 length: 16 amino acids. With 6 bases clipped from V and 4 bases from J, the junction kept 13 bases outside the gene matches. Germline CDR1 reads MNHEY; CDR2 reads SMNVEV (reference sequence). CDR3 in DNA: TGTGCCAGCAGGGAAAAGAATCCGGGACAGGGTTACGAGCAGTACTTC. Encoded protein: CASREKNPGQGYEQYF.